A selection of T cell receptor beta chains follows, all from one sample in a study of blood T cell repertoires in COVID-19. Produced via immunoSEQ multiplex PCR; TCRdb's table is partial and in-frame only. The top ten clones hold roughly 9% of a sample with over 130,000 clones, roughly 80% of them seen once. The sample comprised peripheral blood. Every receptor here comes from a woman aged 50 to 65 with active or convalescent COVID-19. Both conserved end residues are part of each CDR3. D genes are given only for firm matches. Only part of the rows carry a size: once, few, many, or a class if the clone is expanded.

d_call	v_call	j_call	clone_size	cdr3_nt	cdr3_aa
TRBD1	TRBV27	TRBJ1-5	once	TGTGCCAGCAGTCTCCGCGCAGGGGGGAGCAATCAGCCCCAGCATTTT	CASSLRAGGSNQPQHF
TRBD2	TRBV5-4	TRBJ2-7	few	TGTGCCAGCAGCTCGAGCGGGAGCTACGAGCAGTACTTC	CASSSSGSYEQYF
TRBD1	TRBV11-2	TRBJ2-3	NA	TGTGCCAGCAGCCCCCGGGCAGGGGGCAGTTTGAGGACAGATACGCAGTATTTT	CASSPRAGGSLRTDTQYF
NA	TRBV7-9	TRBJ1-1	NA	TGTGCCAGCAGCGCGGGACCGGAAACTGAAGCTTTCTTT	CASSAGPETEAFF
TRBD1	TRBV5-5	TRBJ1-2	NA	TGTGCCAGCAGCTTGGGCGGGGCAGGGGGCGGTGGCTACACCTTC	CASSLGGAGGGGYTF
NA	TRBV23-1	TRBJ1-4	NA	TGCGCCAGCAGTCAATCGGGGAGGGAACTCTATAAAACTAATGAAAAACTGTTTTTT	CASSQSGRELYKTNEKLFF
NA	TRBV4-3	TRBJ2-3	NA	TGCGCCAGCAGCCAAGATAAGGGGGTACCCACAGATACGCAGTATTTT	CASSQDKGVPTDTQYF
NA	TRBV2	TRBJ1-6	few	TGTGCCAGCAGTGAACGGCAGCCGGGGAATTCACCCCTCCACTTT	CASSERQPGNSPLHF
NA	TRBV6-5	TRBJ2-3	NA	TGTGCCTCCACGTCGGCGGGCTTCGATACGCAGTATTTT	CASTSAGFDTQYF
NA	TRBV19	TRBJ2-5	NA	TGTGCCAGTAGTATTGGAGGGGAAGAGACCCAGTACTTC	CASSIGGEETQYF
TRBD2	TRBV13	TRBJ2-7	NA	TGTGCCAGCAGCTTCCCGGCGGGAGGCTCCTACGAGCAGTACTTC	CASSFPAGGSYEQYF
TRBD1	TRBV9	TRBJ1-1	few	TGTGCCAGCAGCCCAGGGACAGGGGAAAGGAAAGCTTTCTTT	CASSPGTGERKAFF
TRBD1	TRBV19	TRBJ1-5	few	TGTGCCAGTACCTGGGACAGATATCAGCCCCAGCATTTT	CASTWDRYQPQHF
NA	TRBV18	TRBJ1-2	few	TGTGCCAGCTCACCACCGGAGGGCTATGGCTACACCTTC	CASSPPEGYGYTF
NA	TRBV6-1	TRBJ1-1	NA	TGTGCCAGCAGTGAAACACAGACTGAAGCTTTCTTT	CASSETQTEAFF
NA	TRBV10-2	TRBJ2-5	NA	TGCGCCAGCAGTGAGAGGGGGGGGCCGGGAGAGACCCAGTACTTC	CASSERGGPGETQYF
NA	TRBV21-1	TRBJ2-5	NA	TGTGCCAGCAGCAAATTCGAACTAGCGGGGCATTCGACCCAGTACTTC	CASSKFELAGHSTQYF
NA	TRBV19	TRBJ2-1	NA	TGTGCCAGTAGTTTCCTGCAGGGTTTTTCGGACAATGAGCAGTTCTTC	CASSFLQGFSDNEQFF
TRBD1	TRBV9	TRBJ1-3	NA	TGTGCCAGCAGCTTCCGGACAGGGTCTGGAAACACCATATATTTT	CASSFRTGSGNTIYF
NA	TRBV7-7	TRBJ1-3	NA	TGTGCTAGCAGCCCCCTCACAGGCTCTGGAAACACCATATATTTT	CASSPLTGSGNTIYF
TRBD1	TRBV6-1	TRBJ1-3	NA	TGTGCCAGCAGTGTCGGGACAGGGCAATCTGGAAACACCATATATTTT	CASSVGTGQSGNTIYF
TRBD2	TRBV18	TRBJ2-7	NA	TGTGCCAGCTCACCACCGGGCGGGGGGGCCTACGAGCAGTACTTC	CASSPPGGGAYEQYF
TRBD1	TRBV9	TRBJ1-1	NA	TGTGCCAGCAGCGTCTCATCACAGGGGGGCACTGAAGCTTTCTTT	CASSVSSQGGTEAFF
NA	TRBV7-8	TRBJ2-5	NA	TGTGCCAGCAGCCCACCGGGGGGCGGGCGCCGATTAGCCCAGTACTTC	CASSPPGGGRRLAQYF
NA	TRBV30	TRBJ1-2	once	TGTGCCTGGAGTGCTACTAGCGGCTACACCTTC	CAWSATSGYTF
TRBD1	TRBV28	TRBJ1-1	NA	TGTGCCAGCAGTCCGGCTAGACAGGGTTACACTGAAGCTTTCTTT	CASSPARQGYTEAFF
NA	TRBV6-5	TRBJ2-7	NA	TGTGCCAGCAGGGTAACCGCGTTTAACTACGAGCAGTACTTC	CASRVTAFNYEQYF
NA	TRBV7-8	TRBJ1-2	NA	TGTGCCAGCAGCCCCGGGAACTATGGCTACACCTTC	CASSPGNYGYTF
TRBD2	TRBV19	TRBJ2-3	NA	TGTGCCAGTAGTACTACTAGCGGCTACACAGATACGCAGTATTTT	CASSTTSGYTDTQYF
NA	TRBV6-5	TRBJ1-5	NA	TGTGCCAGCAGAGGACAGATCAATCAGCCCCAGCATTTT	CASRGQINQPQHF
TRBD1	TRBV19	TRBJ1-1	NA	TGTGCCAGTAGTGGAACCGGGACAGGGGTAAACACTGAAGCTTTCTTT	CASSGTGTGVNTEAFF
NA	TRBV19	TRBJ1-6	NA	TGTGCCAGTAGTATCTCGGCAGCGAGCTCCTATAATTCACCCCTCCACTTT	CASSISAASSYNSPLHF
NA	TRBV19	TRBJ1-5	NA	TGTGCCAGTAGTATAGTGGGAGGGGAAGAACAGCCCCAGCATTTT	CASSIVGGEEQPQHF
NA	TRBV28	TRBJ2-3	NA	TGTGCCAGCAGTTTTCGTGGGAGTGGCACAGATACGCAGTATTTT	CASSFRGSGTDTQYF
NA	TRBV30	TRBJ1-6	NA	TGTGCCTGGTCCGGGACTGCAGATTCACCCCTCCACTTT	CAWSGTADSPLHF
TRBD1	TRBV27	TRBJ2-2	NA	TGTGCCAGCAGCCGGACAGGAAGGAACACCGGGGAGCTGTTTTTT	CASSRTGRNTGELFF
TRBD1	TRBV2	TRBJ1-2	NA	TGTGCCAGCAGAGTTCAGGGGGGCCGGTCGGGGTATGGCTACACCTTC	CASRVQGGRSGYGYTF